The source of this T cell receptor (beta chain) is a study of CD4 T cells in relation to SARS-CoV-2 and coronaviruses. Whole-study context: The HLA restriction of the shared crossreactive spike epitopes was mapped. Broader study findings: No crossreactivity against non-spike viral proteins was tested here.

Concerning this clone itself: Its specificity is unknown.

This CDR3 spans 17 amino acids. V was pared by 3 bases and J by 1 base, with 15 bases between. Germline values: CDR1 SEHNR, CDR2 FQNEAQ (reference sequence). The unexposed donors gave CD4+ T cells in about 2010-2019, prior to COVID-19. CD4 enrichment then naive enrichment separated naive from memory CD4+ cells. Assay used: immunoSEQ multiplex PCR; TCRdb lists only in-frame clones, some missing. The profile shows around 56,000 clones, roughly 90% of them singletons. The chain is built from TRBV7-9 and TRBJ2-2; a weak D match, TRBD2 (6 bases). Sequenced sample: memory CD4+ T cells from PBMCs. The TCR sequence derives from a human donor in good health. The DNA for the CDR3 is TGTGCCAGCAGCTTTCTTAGTCGAGCGGGGAACACCGGGGAGCTGTTTTTT. Translating gives CASSFLSRAGNTGELFF. Using reference TRBV7-9 and TRBJ2-2 for the parts outside the CDR3, the full variable domain is DTGVSQNPRHKITKRGQNVTFRCDPISEHNRLYWYRQTLGQGPEFLTYFQNEAQLEKSRLLSDRFSAERPKGSFSTLEIQRTEQGDSAMYLCASSFLSRAGNTGELFFGEGSRLTVL.